These 24 T cell receptor beta chains share one sample of origin, sequenced in a study of CD8 T cells in Susac syndrome. Random hexamers primed reverse transcription of 0.5 to 1 ug RNA. MiXCR, applied by TCRdb to the immunoSEQ multiplex PCR reads, yields one record per CDR3 protein. The sample lists around 160,000 distinct CDR3 sequences; about 93% were seen once. The specimen was CD4+ T cells from PBMCs. These receptors all come from a human donor in good health.

J is TRBJ2-3 and V is TRBV12-5; a possible D gene is TRBD2 (6 bases). Germline V gene sequence: CDR1 LGHNT, CDR2 FRNRAP. This CDR3 is built from 12 residues. V lost 0 bases and J lost 10, with 8 bases in between. As DNA, the CDR3 is TGTGCTAGTGGTTTGGTACCGGGGGCGCAGTATTTT. It yields the protein CASGLVPGAQYF.

The J gene is TRBJ2-7, the V gene TRBV4-2, with 7 bases aligning to TRBD1. Germline CDR1 reads LGHNA; CDR2 reads YNFKEQ. The trim removed 4 bases at V and 2 bases at J, leaving 11 bases unmatched. The CDR3 runs 16 residues. This CDR3 is CASSRDRQGLTYEQYF. The CDR3 nucleotides read TGTGCCAGCAGCCGCGACCGACAGGGTCTAACCTACGAGCAGTACTTC.

This sequence joins TRBV15 and TRBJ2-5; weak D call: TRBD1 (5 bases). Germline V CDR1 and CDR2: LNHNV, YYDKDF (reference sequence). The V gene lost 2 bases and the J gene lost 2 bases, with 6 bases spanning the gap. The CDR3 runs 13 residues. Here the CDR3 DNA reads TGTGCCACCAGCAGACAGGGTCAAGAGACCCAGTACTTC. It is translated as CATSRQGQETQYF.

V usage is TRBV4-3 and J usage is TRBJ1-2; D remains ambiguous. CDR1 is LGHNA and CDR2 is YSLEER in the germline V gene. This CDR3 has 15 residues. Trimming removed 0 bases from V and 3 bases from J, with 11 bases in between. CDR3 sequence: CASSQDWREHYGYTF. The CDR3 DNA reads TGCGCCAGCAGCCAAGATTGGCGGGAACACTATGGCTACACCTTC.

The V call is TRBV9, the J call TRBJ1-2; 11 bases fit TRBD1. This CDR3 region has 14 residues. Germline V lookup: CDR1 SGDLS, CDR2 YYNGEE. Trimming at V came to 6 bases and at J to 3 bases, leaving 4 bases not matched to a gene. The CDR3 region is CASTPGQGDYGYTF. CDR3 sequence (DNA): TGTGCCAGCACCCCGGGACAGGGGGACTATGGCTACACCTTC.

This clonotype was seen once. V gene TRBV20-1 combines with J gene TRBJ2-3; 9 nucleotides align to TRBD1. Germline V lookup: CDR1 DFQATT, CDR2 SNEGSKA (reference sequence). The CDR3 covers 13 residues. In nucleotides, the CDR3 is TGCAGCCAGGGACAGGGTACGACAGATACGCAGTATTTT. Protein sequence: CSQGQGTTDTQYF.

The chain has TRBV5-1 and TRBJ2-2; D unclear. CDR1 is SGHRS, CDR2 YFSETQ, per germline. This CDR3 contains 12 residues. V was shortened by 0 bases and J by 5 bases, with 2 bases between the two germline ends. CDR3 sequence (DNA): TGCGCCAGCAGCTTGGAAACCGGGGAGCTGTTTTTT. Translated, it gives CASSLETGELFF. Full variable domain (missing parts from reference TRBV5-1 and TRBJ2-2): KAGVTQTPRYLIKTRGQQVTLSCSPISGHRSVSWYQQTPGQGLQFLFEYFSETQRNKGNFPGRFSGRQFSNSRSEMNVSTLELGDSALYLCASSLETGELFFGEGSRLTVL.

The chain carries TRBV25-1 and TRBJ1-6; D is ambiguous. Trimming removed 5 bases at V and 6 bases at J, with 14 bases between. The CDR3 is 15 residues long. Germline V gene sequence: CDR1 MGHDK, CDR2 SYGVNS. CDR3 sequence: CASSTLTGANSPLHF. In nucleotides, the CDR3 is TGTGCCAGCAGTACCCTGACGGGAGCTAATTCACCCCTCCACTTT. Using reference TRBV25-1 and TRBJ1-6 for the parts outside the CDR3, the full variable domain is EADIYQTPRYLVIGTGKKITLECSQTMGHDKMYWYQQDPGMELHLIHYSYGVNSTEKGDLSSESTVSRIRTEHFPLTLESARPSHTSQYLCASSTLTGANSPLHFGNGTRLTVT.

This sequence joins TRBV29-1 and TRBJ1-1; D is undetermined. This CDR3 has 13 amino acids. The germline gives CDR1 SQVTM, CDR2 ANQGSEA. Trimming shortened V by 1 base and J by 0 bases, and 6 bases separated the two germline ends. The chain's CDR3 is CSVEGQMNTEAFF. In DNA form, the CDR3 reads TGCAGCGTTGAAGGGCAGATGAACACTGAAGCTTTCTTT. Full variable domain (missing parts from reference TRBV29-1 and TRBJ1-1): SAVISQKPSRDICQRGTSLTIQCQVDSQVTMMFWYRQQPGQSLTLIATANQGSEATYESGFVIDKFPISRPNLTFSTLTVSNMSPEDSSIYLCSVEGQMNTEAFFGQGTRLTVV.

V is TRBV3-1 and J is TRBJ1-6; 7 bases fit TRBD1. V was pared by 2 bases and J by 7 bases, with 5 bases of the junction left unmatched. The CDR3 covers 15 residues. Germline CDR1 reads LGHDT; CDR2 reads YNNKEL (reference sequence). The CDR3 sequence is CASSQWTGPNSPLHF. The CDR3 DNA sequence: TGTGCCAGCAGCCAATGGACAGGCCCAAATTCACCCCTCCACTTT.

The chain combines TRBV5-4 with TRBJ2-1, with D possibly being TRBD1 (6 bases). V lost 3 bases and J lost 7, with 20 bases in between. Germline CDR1 is SGHNT and CDR2 is YYREEE (reference sequence). The length of the CDR3 is 16 residues. Here the CDR3 reads CASSYTGIGYLNEQFF. The CDR3 nucleotides read TGTGCCAGCAGCTATACAGGGATCGGGTACCTAAATGAGCAGTTCTTC.

V and J are TRBV4-3 and TRBJ2-1, with 9 nucleotides matching TRBD2. Unmatched junction bases numbered 6, after V lost 0 bases and J lost 6 bases. Looked up from germline, CDR1 is LGHNA and CDR2 is YSLEER. The CDR3 covers 16 residues. CDR3 sequence: CASSQESGGLSNEQFF. DNA of the CDR3: TGCGCCAGCAGCCAAGAAAGCGGGGGGCTCTCCAATGAGCAGTTCTTC.

The chain links TRBV24-1 to TRBJ2-3; 13 positions match TRBD2. The CDR3 spans 16 residues. Trimming removed 7 bases from V and 3 bases from J; junction bases left unmatched: 6. Germline V gene data show CDR1 as KGHDR and CDR2 as SFDVKD. CDR3 residues: CATRTSGGAGTDTQYF. CDR3 nucleotide sequence: TGTGCCACCAGAACTAGCGGGGGGGCCGGAACAGATACGCAGTATTTT.

The chain joins TRBV4-3 to TRBJ2-1, with D maybe TRBD1 (6 bases). Germline loops: CDR1 LGHNA, CDR2 YSLEER. There are 13 residues in the CDR3. Trimming removed 0 bases from V and 12 bases from J, with 12 bases in between. The CDR3: CASSQETGLVQFF. In nucleotides, the CDR3 is TGCGCCAGCAGCCAAGAAACAGGGTTGGTGCAGTTCTTC.

The chain couples TRBV29-1 to TRBJ2-7, with D possibly TRBD1 on 6 matching bases. Germline CDR1 reads SQVTM; CDR2 reads ANQGSEA. The CDR3 runs to 12 residues. Trimming removed 6 bases from V and 0 bases from J, with 9 bases in between. The CDR3 protein is CSVLRGSYEQYF. The CDR3 DNA reads as TGCAGCGTCCTCAGGGGCTCCTACGAGCAGTACTTC.

This rearrangement joins TRBV4-2 to TRBJ2-5, with 8 bases matching TRBD2. CDR3 length equals 15 residues. J lost 1 base, V lost 2 bases, and 3 bases had no gene match. CDR1 is LGHNA, CDR2 YNFKEQ, per germline. The DNA of the CDR3 is TGTGCCAGCAGCCAAAGTCGGGGGGGCCAAGAGACCCAGTACTTC. Protein: CASSQSRGGQETQYF.

The J gene is TRBJ1-5, the V gene TRBV2, with no clear D. CDR3 length: 16 amino acids. CDR1 is SNHLY, CDR2 FYNNEI, per germline. V gave up 3 bases and J gave up 0 bases, with 12 bases separating them. The CDR3 DNA sequence: TGTGCCAGCAGTGAGGACCGATACTATAGCAATCAGCCCCAGCATTTT. It codes for CASSEDRYYSNQPQHF.

The chain links TRBV18 to TRBJ1-5, with 8 bases lining up with TRBD1. The CDR3 contains 15 residues. J gave up 3 bases and V 2 bases, and 3 bases lay outside the gene matches. CDR1 is KGHSH and CDR2 is LQKENI in the germline V gene. CDR3 loop: CASSPGTGNNQPQHF. The CDR3 DNA reads TGTGCCAGCTCACCAGGGACAGGCAACAATCAGCCCCAGCATTTT.

This clonotype was picked up one time. The V gene is TRBV27, the J gene TRBJ2-2, with 7 bases fitting TRBD1. This CDR3 contains 16 residues. Germline lookup yields CDR1 MNHEY and CDR2 SMNVEV (reference sequence). With 5 bases clipped from V and 0 bases from J, the junction kept 6 bases outside the gene matches. The CDR3: CASSQRQGSNTGELFF. Written as DNA, the CDR3 is TGTGCCAGCAGTCAAAGACAGGGTTCGAACACCGGGGAGCTGTTTTTT.

This rearrangement joins TRBV3-1 to TRBJ1-2; a possible D gene is TRBD1 (5 bases). The CDR3 consists of 14 residues. From germline, CDR1 is LGHDT and CDR2 YNNKEL (reference sequence). Deletions cut 4 bases from V and 8 bases from J, with 17 bases between. In DNA, the CDR3 is TGTGCCAGCAGCCCCCGGGACCCGCTGCGGGGCTACACCTTC. This codes for CASSPRDPLRGYTF.

The chain carries TRBV9 and TRBJ2-7; D perhaps matches TRBD1 (6 bases). Germline loops: CDR1 SGDLS, CDR2 YYNGEE. The CDR3 loop spans 15 amino acids. The ends were cut back, 0 bases at V and 1 base at J, with 11 bases in the middle. CDR3 sequence (DNA): TGTGCCAGCAGCGTAGGAGACAGGACGTCCTACGAGCAGTACTTC. It is translated as CASSVGDRTSYEQYF.

CDR3 in DNA: TGTGCCAGCAGTGAACTGGCGGCCAATCAGCCCCAGCATTTT. It translates to CASSELAANQPQHF. This chain connects TRBV2 to TRBJ1-5; D is uncertain. V was clipped by 2 bases and J by 3 bases, with 8 bases between them. Germline V lookup: CDR1 SNHLY, CDR2 FYNNEI. This CDR3 is 14 amino acids long.

This sequence joins TRBV6-6 and TRBJ1-2; TRBD1 is a possible D gene (5 bases). Trimming pared 2 bases from V and 8 bases from J, leaving 18 bases between. CDR3 size: 15 residues. The V gene's germline CDR1 is MNHNY and CDR2 SVGAGI (reference sequence). CDR3 region: CASSYDQGTTRGYTF. The CDR3 DNA reads as TGTGCCAGCAGTTACGATCAGGGTACGACTCGAGGCTACACCTTC.

The chain links TRBV20-1 to TRBJ2-5; 7 nucleotides align to TRBD1. CDR1 is DFQATT and CDR2 is SNEGSKA in the germline V gene (reference sequence). There are 14 residues in the CDR3. J lost 1 base, V lost 5 bases, and 7 bases had no gene match. The CDR3 loop is CSAGRGTAQETQYF. The DNA for the CDR3 is TGCAGTGCTGGGAGAGGGACAGCCCAAGAGACCCAGTACTTC.